This T cell receptor beta chain stems from a study of Ad26.COV2.S vaccination and SARS-CoV-2 variants. Turning to the study itself: Participant was drawn from the COV1001 Ad26.COV2.S trial arm. The study gave Ad26.COV2.S intramuscularly, once or twice 56 days apart.

Findings of the study overall: Reports say spike-specific CD8+ and CD4+ T cell responses covered substantial breadth after vaccination. Among vaccine recipients, spike-specific TCR breadth exceeded that of placebo recipients.

The V end lost 7 bases, the J end lost 3 bases, and 10 bases lay between the germline ends. Germline V gives CDR1 SGHAT, CDR2 FQNNGV. The CDR3 covers 12 residues. As to this clone: Its specificity is not known.

Described treatment: over 15 received Ad26.COV2.S at low or high dose, single or two shots; five or six received placebo; per-sample allocation not given. Repertoires come from day 63 after the first vaccine or placebo injection. Sequencing used immunoSEQ multiplex PCR; TCRdb keeps in-frame clones, though not all of them. This sample yields around 380,000 clones, of which about 85% are seen a single time; 3.5% belongs to the top ten. Specimen: peripheral blood, collected in a trial of Ad26.COV2.S vaccine versus placebo. This chain connects TRBV11-2 to TRBJ2-7; D is undetermined. The sequence came from a person between 18 and 65 years old who received the Ad26.COV2.S COVID-19 vaccine or a placebo. CDR3 bases: TGTGCCAGCAAGGGCCGGCACTACGAGCAGTACTTC. Amino acid sequence: CASKGRHYEQYF.